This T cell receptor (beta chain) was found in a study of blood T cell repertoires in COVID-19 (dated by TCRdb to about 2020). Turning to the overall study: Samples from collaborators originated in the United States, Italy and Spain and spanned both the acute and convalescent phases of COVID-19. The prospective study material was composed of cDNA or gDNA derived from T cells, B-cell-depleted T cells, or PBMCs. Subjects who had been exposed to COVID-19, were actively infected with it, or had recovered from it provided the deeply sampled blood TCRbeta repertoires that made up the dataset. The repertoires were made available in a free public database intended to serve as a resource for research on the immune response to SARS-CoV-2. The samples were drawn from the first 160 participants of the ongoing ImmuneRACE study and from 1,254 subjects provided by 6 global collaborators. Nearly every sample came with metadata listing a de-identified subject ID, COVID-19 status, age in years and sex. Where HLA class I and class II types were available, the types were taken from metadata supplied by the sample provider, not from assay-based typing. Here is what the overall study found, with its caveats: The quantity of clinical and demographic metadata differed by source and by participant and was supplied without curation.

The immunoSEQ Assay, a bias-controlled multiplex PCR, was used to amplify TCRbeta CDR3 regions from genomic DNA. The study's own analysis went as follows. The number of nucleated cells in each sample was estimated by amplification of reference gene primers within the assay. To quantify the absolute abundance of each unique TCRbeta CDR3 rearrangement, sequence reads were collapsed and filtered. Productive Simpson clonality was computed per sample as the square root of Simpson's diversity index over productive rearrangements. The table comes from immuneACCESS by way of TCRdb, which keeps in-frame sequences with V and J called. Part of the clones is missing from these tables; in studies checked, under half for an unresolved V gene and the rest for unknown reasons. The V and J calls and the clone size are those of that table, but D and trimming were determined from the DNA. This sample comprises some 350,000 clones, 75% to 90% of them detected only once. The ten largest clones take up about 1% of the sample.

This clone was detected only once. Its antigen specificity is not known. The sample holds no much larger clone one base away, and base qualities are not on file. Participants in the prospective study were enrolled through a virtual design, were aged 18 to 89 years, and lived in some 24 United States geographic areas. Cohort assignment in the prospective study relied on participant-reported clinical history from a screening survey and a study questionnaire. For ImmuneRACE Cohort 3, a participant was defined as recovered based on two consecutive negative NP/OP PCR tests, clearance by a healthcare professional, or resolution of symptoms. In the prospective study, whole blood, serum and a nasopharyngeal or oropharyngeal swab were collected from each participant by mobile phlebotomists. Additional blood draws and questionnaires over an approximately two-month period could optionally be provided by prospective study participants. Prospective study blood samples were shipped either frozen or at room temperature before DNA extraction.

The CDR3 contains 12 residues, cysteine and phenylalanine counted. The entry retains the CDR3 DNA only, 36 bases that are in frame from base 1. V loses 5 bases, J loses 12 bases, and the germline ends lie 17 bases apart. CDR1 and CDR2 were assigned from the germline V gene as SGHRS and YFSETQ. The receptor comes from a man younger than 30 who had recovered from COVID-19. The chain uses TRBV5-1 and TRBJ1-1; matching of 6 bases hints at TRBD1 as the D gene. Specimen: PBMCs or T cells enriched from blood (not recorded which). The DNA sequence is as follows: TGCGCCAGCAGTCCAGGCCAGGGGTGGTCTTTCTTT. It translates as CASSPGQGWSFF.